This T cell receptor (beta chain) was sequenced during a study of OX40 agonist ivuxolimab in advanced cancers. This clone has a handful of counts. Clones were read by immunoSEQ multiplex PCR, and TCRdb kept only the in-frame ones, dropping some. The profile covers over 75,000 clones, with 80% to 90% appearing a single time and roughly 4% taken by the ten largest. The sample in question was CD4+ or CD8+ T cells sorted from blood, obtained in a trial of the OX40 agonist ivuxolimab. The sequence was obtained from an adult with an advanced solid tumor such as melanoma, head and neck, liver or kidney cancer.

The CDR3 DNA sequence: TGTGCCAGTAGTAAGCCTAGCGGGAGGCAAGAGACCCAGTACTTC. The encoded protein is CASSKPSGRQETQYF. The chain uses TRBV19 and TRBJ2-5; the match to TRBD2 covers 11 bases. The germline gives CDR1 LNHDA, CDR2 SQIVND (reference sequence). Trimming at V came to 4 bases and at J to 2 bases, leaving 3 bases not matched to a gene. CDR3 length equals 15 residues.